This T cell receptor beta chain was documented in a study of T-cell memory formation after mild COVID-19. As for the study in general: TCR clusters showed largely donor specificity.

This clonotype was counted only a few times. No antigen is known for it. Overall study findings and caveats: Day 37-peaking second-wave clones had unconfirmed SARS-CoV-2 specificity. Shrinking CD4+ clones resided mostly in CM and EM, and CD8+ ones in EMRA. Some responding clones appeared in pre-infection memory, suggesting cross-reactive memory joined.

The CDR3 contains 11 residues. The germline gives CDR1 GTSNPN, CDR2 SVGIG (reference sequence). The V gene lost 5 bases and the J gene lost 5 bases, with 6 bases spanning the gap. TCRdb passed the 5' RACE reads through MiXCR, listing each CDR3 protein once. The table includes 240,000 or so distinct CDR3 sequences, 8.5% to 9.5% detected once. This sequence was found in a man younger than 35 who had mild COVID-19 (a few samples of this study predate the infection). Cell type and time point are not known. The rearrangement joins TRBV30 to TRBJ1-4; D gene unclear. Sequenced input: PBMCs or a T cell subset sorted from them (not recorded which). The CDR3 loop is CAWGRNEKLFF. The CDR3 nucleotides read TGTGCCTGGGGACGGAATGAAAAACTGTTTTTT.